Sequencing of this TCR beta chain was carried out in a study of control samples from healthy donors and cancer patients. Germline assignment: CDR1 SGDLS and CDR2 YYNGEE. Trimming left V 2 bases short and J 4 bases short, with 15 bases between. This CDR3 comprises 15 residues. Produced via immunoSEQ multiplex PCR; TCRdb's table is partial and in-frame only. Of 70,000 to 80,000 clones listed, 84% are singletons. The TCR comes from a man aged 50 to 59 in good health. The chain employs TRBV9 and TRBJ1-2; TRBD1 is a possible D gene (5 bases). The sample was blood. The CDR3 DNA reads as TGTGCCAGCAGCGTCCAGTTCTCGGGGGGCTATGGCTACACCTTC. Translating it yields CASSVQFSGGYGYTF.